These 20 T cell receptor beta chains were all obtained from the same sample, sequenced in a study of shared clonotypes between healthy human individuals. Data came from immunoSEQ multiplex PCR; TCRdb stores just in-frame clones and leaves some out. The sample holds around 2.1 million clones; roughly 95% are singletons and the top ten take roughly 0.13%. The source material was naive CD4+ T cells sorted from blood. Subset meaning: CD45RA+ positively selected. The receptors stem from a man younger than 35 in good health.

This chain uses TRBV11-2 with TRBJ2-3, with TRBD2 identical over 13 bases. The CDR3 has 16 amino acids. Germline V gives CDR1 SGHAT, CDR2 FQNNGV. The V gene end was trimmed by 4 bases and the J gene end by 5 bases; junction bases not matched to a gene: 6. The CDR3: CASSSGLAGDVDTQYF. In DNA form, the CDR3 reads TGTGCCAGCAGCTCCGGACTAGCGGGAGACGTAGATACGCAGTATTTT.

The chain combines TRBV29-1 with TRBJ1-1, with TRBD1 matching over 7 bases. This CDR3 region has 12 residues. Per the germline V gene, CDR1 is SQVTM and CDR2 is ANQGSEA. Trimming removed 4 bases from V and 8 bases from J; junction bases left unmatched: 7. The CDR3 DNA sequence: TGCAGCGTTGCAACAGGGGTAAGCGAAGCTTTCTTT. Translated: CSVATGVSEAFF. The full variable domain, rest sourced from reference TRBV29-1 and TRBJ1-1, is SAVISQKPSRDICQRGTSLTIQCQVDSQVTMMFWYRQQPGQSLTLIATANQGSEATYESGFVIDKFPISRPNLTFSTLTVSNMSPEDSSIYLCSVATGVSEAFFGQGTRLTVV.

This clone was observed once. The V and J genes are TRBV6-5 and TRBJ1-1, with TRBD1 identical over 9 bases. The CDR3 is 12 amino acids. Germline V gene sequence: CDR1 MNHEY, CDR2 SVGAGI. Unmatched junction bases numbered 7, after V lost 6 bases and J lost 11 bases. The CDR3 here is CASSRDRVMAFF. CDR3 DNA: TGTGCCAGCAGCCGGGACAGGGTTATGGCTTTCTTT.

V gene TRBV18 combines with J gene TRBJ2-5; 8 nucleotides align to TRBD1. The J segment lost 4 bases and the V segment lost 3 bases, leaving 7 bases of the junction unmatched. CDR1 is KGHSH, CDR2 LQKENI, per germline. The CDR3 contains 15 residues. The CDR3 nucleotides are TGTGCCAGCTCACCGCAGGGACAGGAGGGAGAGACCCAGTACTTC. Encoded protein: CASSPQGQEGETQYF.

The chain couples TRBV5-1 to TRBJ2-1; 10 bases are shared with TRBD2. Looked up from germline, CDR1 is SGHRS and CDR2 is YFSETQ. This CDR3 is built from 17 residues. Germline trimming cut 4 bases from V and 2 bases from J; bases unmatched to any gene: 9. The CDR3 DNA reads TGCGCCAGCAGCATGGATCCCCTAGCGGGAGCCTACAATGAGCAGTTCTTC. Translated: CASSMDPLAGAYNEQFF. Looking up the rest from reference TRBV5-1 and TRBJ2-1 gives the full variable domain: KAGVTQTPRYLIKTRGQQVTLSCSPISGHRSVSWYQQTPGQGLQFLFEYFSETQRNKGNFPGRFSGRQFSNSRSEMNVSTLELGDSALYLCASSMDPLAGAYNEQFFGPGTRLTVL.

This chain connects TRBV6-4 to TRBJ2-7; 10 nucleotides align to TRBD1. J lost 8 bases, V lost 5 bases, and 9 bases had no gene match. The germline gives CDR1 MRHNA, CDR2 SNTAGT. The length of the CDR3 is 14 residues. The CDR3 DNA reads TGTGCCAGCAGTCCGGGACAGGGGTCTTGGAAGCAGTACTTC. It translates to CASSPGQGSWKQYF.

The V and J genes are TRBV5-1 and TRBJ2-7; TRBD2 aligns across 8 bases. In germline, CDR1 is SGHRS, CDR2 YFSETQ. Trimming removed 0 bases from V and 0 bases from J; junction bases left unmatched: 11. The CDR3 totals 18 residues. CDR3 DNA sequence: TGCGCCAGCAGCTTGGCAGACCCGGGGACTAGAAGCTCCTACGAGCAGTACTTC. Protein sequence: CASSLADPGTRSSYEQYF.

V gene TRBV5-1 combines with J gene TRBJ1-3, with TRBD1 matching 7 bases. The ends lost 4 bases at V and 0 bases at J; junction bases unmatched: 4. Germline-derived CDR1 and CDR2 are SGHRS and YFSETQ. This CDR3 has 15 amino acids. CDR3 region: CASSRGQNSGNTIYF. The CDR3 DNA follows: TGCGCCAGCAGCAGGGGACAGAACTCTGGAAACACCATATATTTT.

The rearrangement uses TRBV2 and TRBJ1-2; D ambiguous. The CDR3 is 12 amino acids. The V end lost 2 bases, the J end lost 4 bases, and 5 bases lay between the germline ends. Germline CDR1 and CDR2: SNHLY and FYNNEI. CDR3 region: CASSEQPYGYTF. The CDR3 DNA reads TGTGCCAGCAGTGAACAGCCCTATGGCTACACCTTC.

The chain carries TRBV7-6 and TRBJ1-1; D perhaps matches TRBD1 (6 bases). Germline V gives CDR1 SGHVS, CDR2 FNYEAQ. This CDR3 is built from 15 residues. V gave up 6 bases and J gave up 2 bases, with 16 bases separating them. CDR3 in DNA: TGTGCCAGCAGTTCAATGGACAGCTTAAACACTGAAGCTTTCTTT. Translated: CASSSMDSLNTEAFF. Using reference TRBV7-6 and TRBJ1-1 for the parts outside the CDR3, the full variable domain is GAGVSQSPRYKVTKRGQDVALRCDPISGHVSLYWYRQALGQGPEFLTYFNYEAQQDKSGLPNDRFSAERPEGSISTLTIQRTEQRDSAMYRCASSSMDSLNTEAFFGQGTRLTVV.

V is TRBV5-4 and J is TRBJ2-7, with 7 bases that match TRBD1. The germline V gene encodes CDR1 SGHNT and CDR2 YYREEE (reference sequence). Losses at the gene ends were 0 bases for V and 9 bases for J; bases not matched to a gene: 6. The CDR3 has 13 residues. The CDR3, as DNA: TGTGCCAGCAGCTTGGAAAAGGGGGCAGCGCAGTACTTC. This encodes CASSLEKGAAQYF.

The CDR3 loop reads CASSLGQGARTGELFF. The CDR3, as DNA: TGTGCCAGCAGCTTAGGGCAGGGGGCTCGGACCGGGGAGCTGTTTTTT. V gene TRBV7-2 combines with J gene TRBJ2-2; 8 bases are shared with TRBD1. This CDR3 is 16 amino acids long. CDR1 and CDR2 (germline): SGHTA, FQGNSA. J lost 5 bases, V lost 1 base, and 6 bases had no gene match.

A remark on this clone: Other DNA sequences from this sample encode an identical CDR3 as well. The rearrangement links TRBV7-9 to TRBJ1-1; D is uncertain. The germline gives CDR1 SEHNR, CDR2 FQNEAQ (reference sequence). V was clipped by 4 bases and J by 3 bases, with 6 bases between them. The CDR3 totals 12 residues. The CDR3 here is CASSSRDTEAFF. CDR3 nucleotides: TGTGCCAGCAGCTCTCGGGACACTGAAGCTTTCTTT.

The chain carries TRBV6-5 and TRBJ1-1, with 11 bases identical to TRBD1. The trim removed 2 bases at V and 4 bases at J, leaving 3 bases unmatched. Per the germline V gene, CDR1 is MNHEY and CDR2 is SVGAGI. This CDR3 comprises 15 residues. The CDR3 DNA reads as TGTGCCAGCAGTTACGGGGACAGGGGGGTCACTGAAGCTTTCTTT. Encoded protein: CASSYGDRGVTEAFF.

V and J are TRBV5-1 and TRBJ2-7, with 8 bases fitting TRBD1. The CDR3 runs to 16 residues. V lost 1 base, J lost 7 bases, and 13 bases stayed unmatched. CDR1 SGHRS and CDR2 YFSETQ come from the germline V gene. The CDR3 loop is CASSLRPGGILGEQYF. DNA of the CDR3: TGCGCCAGCAGCTTGAGACCAGGGGGCATTCTTGGGGAGCAGTACTTC.

V is TRBV7-2 and J is TRBJ1-2; D gene ambiguous. Germline CDR1 and CDR2: SGHTA and FQGNSA. This CDR3 is built from 14 residues. Trimming shortened V by 4 bases and J by 5 bases, and 14 bases separated the two germline ends. The DNA of the CDR3 is TGTGCCAGCAGCTCAGGCCCCACCTATTATGGCTACACCTTC. Encoded protein: CASSSGPTYYGYTF.

Only one count was recorded for this clone. The DNA for the CDR3 is TGCGCCAGCAGCCAAGCTAGCGGGCCCAGCACAGATACGCAGTATTTT. This sequence encodes CASSQASGPSTDTQYF. The chain uses TRBV4-3 and TRBJ2-3; TRBD2 aligns across 8 bases. The CDR3 loop spans 16 amino acids. Trimming at V came to 1 base and at J to 0 bases, leaving 3 bases not matched to a gene. From germline, CDR1 is LGHNA and CDR2 YSLEER.

The chain couples TRBV10-3 to TRBJ1-5, with D possibly being TRBD1 (5 bases). Germline-derived CDR1 and CDR2 are ENHRY and SYGVKD. V was cut by 3 bases and J by 2 bases, with 14 bases left in between. The CDR3 is 16 residues long. The DNA for the CDR3 is TGTGCCATCAGTGAACAGGTAAATTTCGGCAATCAGCCCCAGCATTTT. Translating gives CAISEQVNFGNQPQHF.

V gene TRBV11-2 combines with J gene TRBJ2-7; no clear D. This CDR3 has 13 residues. Trimming took off 4 bases at V and 3 bases at J, with 10 bases between the two ends. Germline V lookup: CDR1 SGHAT, CDR2 FQNNGV. The DNA for the CDR3 is TGTGCCAGCAGCTCCCAGTCGAACTACGAGCAGTACTTC. This gives the protein CASSSQSNYEQYF.

This clone has a single count. CDR3 nucleotide sequence: TGTGCCAGCAGCCGTGTAGGTCCACAGACCTACGAGCAGTACTTC. Translation gives CASSRVGPQTYEQYF. The V call is TRBV5-6, the J call TRBJ2-7, with D uncertain. This CDR3 contains 15 residues. V was clipped by 4 bases and J by 2 bases, with 16 bases between them. The germline CDR1 and CDR2 sequences are SGHDT and YYEEEE.